The 4 T cell receptor beta chains listed next were all sequenced from one sample in a study of blood T cell repertoires in COVID-19. The assay was immunoSEQ multiplex PCR, and TCRdb's table has in-frame clones only and misses some. In the table there are around 240,000 clones, approximately 80% of which are singletons. Input material: peripheral blood. The receptors here all came from a woman in her 50s with acute or convalescent COVID-19.

J is TRBJ1-1 and V is TRBV2, with 7 bases identical to TRBD1. Germline V gene data show CDR1 as SNHLY and CDR2 as FYNNEI. The CDR3 has 12 amino acids. V dropped 4 bases and J dropped 6; count of bases not matched to a gene: 2. This chain's CDR3 is CASSVQGPEAFF. The CDR3 DNA sequence: TGTGCCAGCAGTGTACAGGGGCCTGAAGCTTTCTTT.

The V and J genes are TRBV5-1 and TRBJ2-7, with D perhaps matching TRBD2 (5 bases). This CDR3 is 13 amino acids long. With 0 bases removed from V and 6 bases from J, the gap between germline ends came to 10 bases. Per the germline V gene, CDR1 is SGHRS and CDR2 is YFSETQ. Here the CDR3 DNA reads TGCGCCAGCAGCTTGGGAGGGTACGGCGAGCAGTACTTC. It translates to CASSLGGYGEQYF.

This clone occurred once. V is TRBV21-1 and J is TRBJ1-5; the table assigns TRBD1, which was not confirmed against the DNA. TRBV21-1 is a recognized pseudogene. The CDR3 covers 18 residues. The CDR3 loop reads CASSKGPRTGEEDQPQHF. DNA for the CDR3: TGTGCCAGCAGCAAGGGTCCCCGGACAGGGGAGGAGGATCAGCCCCAGCATTTT.

The chain joins TRBV7-2 to TRBJ1-1, with unresolved D. The germline V gene encodes CDR1 SGHTA and CDR2 FQGNSA. V was pared by 4 bases and J by 11 bases, with 11 bases between. The CDR3 is made up of 11 amino acids. In nucleotides, the CDR3 is TGTGCCAGCAGCTCCTTCAGTATTGCTTTCTTT. Its protein product is CASSSFSIAFF.